These T cell receptor beta chains were read from a single sample in a study of blood T cell repertoires in COVID-19. Measured with immunoSEQ multiplex PCR; TCRdb has only the in-frame clones, and not every one. The repertoire includes roughly 250,000 clones, 80% to 90% of them detected once, and 3.5% to 5.5% sits in the top ten. Input material: PBMCs or T cells enriched from blood (not recorded which). These receptors were taken from a young woman who had recovered from COVID-19. Both conserved end residues are part of each CDR3. D genes are given only for firm matches. Where a row states a size, it is once, few, many or the class of an expanded clone; other rows omit it.

abundance: .; j_gene: TRBJ1-4; v_gene: TRBV3-1/TRBV3-2; d_gene: .; CDR3nt: TGTGCCAGCAGCCAAGGGGCGCTAAGGGGGACCCATAGACAGGCCGAGGGTGAAAAACTGTTTTTT; CDR3aa: CASSQGALRGTHRQAEGEKLFF
abundance: .; j_gene: TRBJ1-2; v_gene: TRBV7-9; d_gene: TRBD1; CDR3nt: TGTGCCAGCAGCTATAACAGGGGGGCTAGCTATGGCTACACCTTC; CDR3aa: CASSYNRGASYGYTF
abundance: .; j_gene: TRBJ1-3; v_gene: TRBV25-1; d_gene: .; CDR3nt: TGTGCCAGCAGTGGAGCCGGGTTCACTGGAAACACCATATATTTT; CDR3aa: CASSGAGFTGNTIYF
abundance: .; j_gene: TRBJ1-6; v_gene: TRBV3-1/TRBV3-2; d_gene: .; CDR3nt: TGTGCCAGCAGTAGAGGCCGGATCCAAAATTCACCCCTCCACTTT; CDR3aa: CASSRGRIQNSPLHF
abundance: .; j_gene: TRBJ2-5; v_gene: TRBV2; d_gene: TRBD2; CDR3nt: TGTGCCAGCCGAGGGACTAGCGGTGACCAAGAGACCCAGTACTTC; CDR3aa: CASRGTSGDQETQYF
abundance: .; j_gene: TRBJ2-1; v_gene: TRBV14; d_gene: TRBD2; CDR3nt: TGTGCCAGCAGCCCCCTGGGAGGGTCATCTCGGAATGAGCAGTTCTTC; CDR3aa: CASSPLGGSSRNEQFF
abundance: few; j_gene: TRBJ1-3; v_gene: TRBV7-2; d_gene: TRBD1; CDR3nt: TGTGCCAGCAGCACCTATGACAGGGCTTTCTCTGGAAACACCATATATTTT; CDR3aa: CASSTYDRAFSGNTIYF
abundance: .; j_gene: TRBJ1-2; v_gene: TRBV28; d_gene: .; CDR3nt: TGTGCCAGCAGTTTCGAAATGATCGCGAAATATGGCTACACCTTC; CDR3aa: CASSFEMIAKYGYTF
abundance: .; j_gene: TRBJ1-6; v_gene: TRBV30; d_gene: .; CDR3nt: TGTGCCTGGAGGGAACAGGTCTCCTATAATTCACCCCTCCACTTT; CDR3aa: CAWREQVSYNSPLHF
abundance: .; j_gene: TRBJ1-1; v_gene: TRBV6-5; d_gene: .; CDR3nt: TGTGCCAGCAGTTATGGGGGGGCAGTTTCTCCTGAAGCTTTCTTT; CDR3aa: CASSYGGAVSPEAFF
abundance: .; j_gene: TRBJ2-3; v_gene: TRBV28; d_gene: TRBD1; CDR3nt: TGTGCCAGCAGGCAGACAGGGCGGCGGTCAGATACGCAGTATTTT; CDR3aa: CASRQTGRRSDTQYF